These 28 T cell receptor beta chains came from one sample sequenced in a study of shared clonotypes between healthy human individuals. The protocol was immunoSEQ multiplex PCR, while the TCRdb copy is restricted to in-frame clones and leaves out a portion. Among 1,400,000 or so clones, 98% to 99% were seen once, and the ten largest hold about 0.35%. The sequencing input was naive CD4+ T cells sorted from blood. Subset given: CD45RA+ positively selected. These receptors came from a man aged 25 to 45 in good health.

The rearrangement uses TRBV11-2 and TRBJ2-7, with TRBD1 identical over 7 bases. J was trimmed by 4 bases and V by 5 bases; bases with no gene match: 17. CDR3 length: 17 amino acids. Germline CDR1 reads SGHAT; CDR2 reads FQNNGV. This CDR3 reads CASSQTLNRGSWYEQYF. The CDR3 DNA follows: TGTGCCAGCAGCCAAACCCTGAACAGGGGCTCCTGGTACGAGCAGTACTTC.

The chain links TRBV5-1 to TRBJ2-1; D possibly corresponds to TRBD2 (6 bases). The CDR3 spans 15 residues. Between the trimmed V and J ends, which lost 4 bases and 0 bases, there was a span of 11 bases. CDR1 is SGHRS, CDR2 YFSETQ, per germline. This CDR3 reads CASSLTSLSYNEQFF. Written as DNA, the CDR3 is TGCGCCAGCAGCCTAACTAGCCTCTCCTACAATGAGCAGTTCTTC.

The rearrangement joins TRBV4-2 to TRBJ2-2, with 10 positions matching TRBD2. Germline V gives CDR1 LGHNA, CDR2 YNFKEQ. V dropped 2 bases and J dropped 3; count of bases not matched to a gene: 3. The CDR3 has 16 residues. CDR3 DNA sequence: TGTGCCAGCAGCCAAAGCGGGAGGGCCCACACCGGGGAGCTGTTTTTT. Protein: CASSQSGRAHTGELFF.

This CDR3 is CATSTDRRNQPQHF. The DNA for the CDR3 is TGTGCCACCAGCACCGACAGACGCAATCAGCCCCAGCATTTT. The chain employs TRBV15 and TRBJ1-5; D may be TRBD1 (5 bases). CDR3 length: 14 residues. Trimming took 4 bases from V and 2 from J, leaving 9 bases between them. CDR1 is LNHNV, CDR2 YYDKDF, per germline (reference sequence).

The chain couples TRBV5-4 to TRBJ2-4; 7 bases fit TRBD1. CDR3 length equals 16 residues. Trimming cost V 2 bases and J 2 bases; bases outside gene matches: 7. Germline loops: CDR1 SGHNT, CDR2 YYREEE (reference sequence). The CDR3 protein is CASSFDRDVTKNIQYF. CDR3 in DNA: TGTGCCAGCAGCTTTGACAGGGATGTGACCAAAAACATTCAGTACTTC. Variable domain in full (rest from reference TRBV5-4 and TRBJ2-4): ETGVTQSPTHLIKTRGQQVTLRCSSQSGHNTVSWYQQALGQGPQFIFQYYREEENGRGNFPPRFSGLQFPNYSSELNVNALELDDSALYLCASSFDRDVTKNIQYFGAGTRLSVL.

The V call is TRBV18, the J call TRBJ2-1; D call uncertain. The CDR3 totals 14 residues. V gave up 0 bases and J gave up 10 bases, with 13 bases separating them. From germline, CDR1 is KGHSH and CDR2 LQKENI. The CDR3 nucleotides read TGTGCCAGCTCACCACCGCTTGGGGTCCCAGAGCAGTTCTTC. Protein product: CASSPPLGVPEQFF.

The chain has TRBV25-1 and TRBJ1-2, with 9 bases lining up with TRBD1. This CDR3 comprises 14 residues. Trimming at V came to 3 bases and at J to 5 bases, leaving 4 bases not matched to a gene. CDR1 is MGHDK, CDR2 SYGVNS, per germline. CDR3 in DNA: TGTGCCAGCAGTGAGGACAGGGGCGTTTATGGCTACACCTTC. Translation gives CASSEDRGVYGYTF.

The rearrangement links TRBV7-6 to TRBJ1-5; no clear D. Trimming left V 3 bases short and J 7 bases short, with 7 bases between. Germline values: CDR1 SGHVS, CDR2 FNYEAQ. The CDR3 covers 12 residues. CDR3 amino acids: CASSLGGQPQHF. The CDR3 coding sequence is TGTGCCAGCAGCTTGGGAGGGCAGCCCCAGCATTTT.

The chain combines TRBV25-1 with TRBJ1-1; D ambiguous. Germline CDR1 and CDR2: MGHDK and SYGVNS. The CDR3 loop spans 13 amino acids. V was clipped by 6 bases and J by 2 bases, with 10 bases between them. DNA for the CDR3: TGTGCCAGCAGGCCGGGCCCAAACACTGAAGCTTTCTTT. Translated: CASRPGPNTEAFF.

Worth noting for this clone: The sample holds other DNA sequences that translate to the same CDR3. The chain uses TRBV5-1 and TRBJ2-7; a weak D match, TRBD1 (6 bases). V gave up 1 base and J gave up 2 bases, with 7 bases separating them. Germline lookup yields CDR1 SGHRS and CDR2 YFSETQ. The CDR3 contains 13 residues. CDR3 sequence: CASSLTGTYEQYF. The CDR3 DNA sequence: TGCGCCAGCAGCTTGACAGGGACCTACGAGCAGTACTTC.

This chain uses TRBV11-2 with TRBJ2-7; maybe TRBD1 (5 bases). The V gene's germline CDR1 is SGHAT and CDR2 FQNNGV. Trimming left V 1 base short and J 0 bases short, with 16 bases between. The CDR3 covers 17 residues. CDR3 nucleotide sequence: TGTGCCAGCAGCTTAGGTAGGGGTGCTGTAAGCTCCTACGAGCAGTACTTC. Protein: CASSLGRGAVSSYEQYF.

The chain employs TRBV5-4 and TRBJ2-1, with D possibly TRBD2 on 5 matching bases. The CDR3 contains 13 residues. V lost 4 bases and J 9 bases, leaving 14 bases between the germline ends. From germline, CDR1 is SGHNT and CDR2 YYREEE (reference sequence). The CDR3: CASSPMNAGEQFF. CDR3 nucleotide sequence: TGTGCCAGCAGCCCTATGAATGCGGGTGAGCAGTTCTTC. The variable domain in full, with the rest retrieved from reference TRBV5-4 and TRBJ2-1, is ETGVTQSPTHLIKTRGQQVTLRCSSQSGHNTVSWYQQALGQGPQFIFQYYREEENGRGNFPPRFSGLQFPNYSSELNVNALELDDSALYLCASSPMNAGEQFFGPGTRLTVL.

The rearrangement links TRBV5-1 to TRBJ2-7; 9 bases are a match to TRBD1. Losses at the gene ends were 4 bases for V and 3 bases for J; bases not matched to a gene: 8. Germline V CDR1 and CDR2: SGHRS, YFSETQ. The length of the CDR3 is 15 residues. The CDR3 nucleotides read TGCGCCAGCAGCATGAGGACAGGGGCTAACTACGAGCAGTACTTC. Its translation is CASSMRTGANYEQYF.

The V call is TRBV5-1, the J call TRBJ2-4; no definite D call. The CDR3 is made up of 14 amino acids. Trimming took 0 bases from V and 4 from J, leaving 8 bases between them. Germline values: CDR1 SGHRS, CDR2 YFSETQ. The CDR3: CASSLGPSKNIQYF. DNA of the CDR3: TGCGCCAGCAGCTTGGGACCGTCGAAAAACATTCAGTACTTC.

The chain carries TRBV11-2 and TRBJ2-1, with D perhaps matching TRBD1 or TRBD2 (5 bases each). V gave up 1 base and J gave up 5 bases, with 12 bases separating them. CDR1 and CDR2 from the germline V gene are SGHAT and FQNNGV. The CDR3 extends over 15 amino acids. CDR3 sequence reads: CASSLVWGSDNEQFF. As DNA, the CDR3 is TGTGCCAGCAGCTTAGTCTGGGGGTCAGACAATGAGCAGTTCTTC. Looking up the rest from reference TRBV11-2 and TRBJ2-1 gives the full variable domain: EAGVAQSPRYKIIEKRQSVAFWCNPISGHATLYWYQQILGQGPKLLIQFQNNGVVDDSQLPKDRFSAERLKGVDSTLKIQPAKLEDSAVYLCASSLVWGSDNEQFFGPGTRLTVL.

The chain is built from TRBV6-1 and TRBJ1-3; D gene unclear. Between the trimmed V and J ends, which lost 3 bases and 4 bases, there was a span of 10 bases. CDR1 is MNHNS, CDR2 SASEGT, per germline. The CDR3 covers 14 residues. The CDR3 DNA follows: TGTGCCAGCAGTGAGATTAGTGCGGGAAACACCATATATTTT. As protein: CASSEISAGNTIYF.

The chain carries TRBV28 and TRBJ2-5; TRBD2 aligns across 13 bases. J gave up 2 bases and V 5 bases, and 5 bases lay outside the gene matches. This CDR3 comprises 16 residues. Germline V gene data show CDR1 as MDHEN and CDR2 as SYDVKM. The CDR3 protein is CASSPLLAGGQETQYF. The CDR3 DNA reads TGTGCCAGCAGTCCCCTACTAGCGGGAGGGCAAGAGACCCAGTACTTC.

This rearrangement joins TRBV20-1 to TRBJ2-3; 8 nucleotides agree with TRBD1. Trimming at V came to 6 bases and at J to 9 bases, leaving 5 bases not matched to a gene. CDR3 length equals 11 residues. Per germline, CDR1 DFQATT and CDR2 SNEGSKA (reference sequence). The CDR3 loop reads CSAPGQGTQYF. DNA of the CDR3: TGCAGTGCCCCCGGACAGGGCACGCAGTATTTT.

V gene TRBV7-8 combines with J gene TRBJ1-2; the D gene is possibly TRBD1 (6 bases). Germline CDR1 reads SGHVS; CDR2 reads FQNEAQ. V lost 5 bases and J lost 8, with 15 bases in between. The CDR3 contains 13 residues. The chain's CDR3 is CASSPLRTGGYTF. CDR3 sequence (DNA): TGTGCCAGCAGCCCCCTCCGTACAGGGGGCTACACCTTC.

The chain recombines TRBV6-5 with TRBJ1-2; 9 nucleotides match TRBD1. Germline V gene data show CDR1 as MNHEY and CDR2 as SVGAGI. J gave up 11 bases and V 6 bases, and 13 bases lay outside the gene matches. The CDR3 contains 14 residues. CDR3: CASRRNPGQGVYTF. The CDR3 DNA reads TGTGCCAGCAGAAGAAATCCGGGACAGGGTGTTTACACCTTC.

This chain links TRBV28 with TRBJ2-7; D is ambiguous. The CDR3 runs to 12 residues. V lost 6 bases and J 3 bases, leaving 9 bases between the germline ends. The V gene's germline CDR1 is MDHEN and CDR2 SYDVKM. In DNA form, the CDR3 reads TGTGCCAGCAGCCGACGCAACTACGAGCAGTACTTC. This codes for CASSRRNYEQYF.

About this clone itself: Other DNA sequences of this sample code for an identical CDR3. The chain uses TRBV20-1 and TRBJ2-5, with D tentatively TRBD1 (5 bases). Germline V gene lookup returns CDR1 DFQATT and CDR2 SNEGSKA (reference sequence). The CDR3 contains 11 residues. Deletions cut 4 bases from V and 3 bases from J, with 6 bases between. In DNA form, the CDR3 reads TGCAGTGCTAAAGGGGAAGAGACCCAGTACTTC. It is translated as CSAKGEETQYF.

The rearrangement links TRBV5-4 to TRBJ1-2; TRBD1 is a possible D gene (6 bases). Germline V gives CDR1 SGHNT, CDR2 YYREEE (reference sequence). With 4 bases removed from V and 3 bases from J, the gap between germline ends came to 22 bases. The CDR3 covers 17 residues. Here the CDR3 DNA reads TGTGCCAGCAGCGTCGCCCCAGGGGAAGCAGCTTACTATGGCTACACCTTC. This translates into CASSVAPGEAAYYGYTF.

The rearrangement links TRBV28 to TRBJ2-1, with 12 bases that match TRBD2. Germline V gene data show CDR1 as MDHEN and CDR2 as SYDVKM. The CDR3 consists of 15 residues. The J segment lost 9 bases and the V segment lost 6 bases, leaving 9 bases of the junction unmatched. CDR3 region: CASSRLAGGPSEQFF. CDR3 nucleotides: TGTGCCAGCAGCCGTCTAGCGGGAGGGCCCTCTGAGCAGTTCTTC.

This chain uses TRBV28 with TRBJ2-1, with a possible D match to TRBD1 (7 bases). Germline lookup yields CDR1 MDHEN and CDR2 SYDVKM. V was pared by 7 bases and J by 7 bases, with 14 bases between. This CDR3 spans 13 amino acids. The CDR3 nucleotides read TGTGCCAGCAAGGAGGGGGCAGTAAATGAGCAGTTCTTC. Translated: CASKEGAVNEQFF.

This sequence joins TRBV27 and TRBJ2-1; 14 bases agree with TRBD2. Germline V gives CDR1 MNHEY, CDR2 SMNVEV (reference sequence). The CDR3 is 15 amino acids. Unmatched junction bases numbered 4, after V lost 4 bases and J lost 8 bases. The CDR3 DNA follows: TGTGCCAGCAGTTCCCGACTAGCGGGAGGGTATGAGCAGTTCTTC. Its translation: CASSSRLAGGYEQFF.

The J gene is TRBJ1-1, the V gene TRBV19; D ambiguous. Trimming stripped 6 bases from V and 3 bases from J, with 11 bases between. Germline lookup yields CDR1 LNHDA and CDR2 SQIVND (reference sequence). This CDR3 spans 13 amino acids. This CDR3 is CASSPGGHTEAFF. The DNA for the CDR3 is TGTGCCAGTAGCCCCGGAGGTCACACTGAAGCTTTCTTT.

This clone was seen just once. The chain combines TRBV18 with TRBJ2-2; 8 bases fit TRBD1. CDR1 and CDR2 from the germline V gene are KGHSH and LQKENI. The CDR3 spans 15 residues. V shed 5 bases, J shed 4 bases, and the junction held 6 bases outside the gene matches. Written as DNA, the CDR3 is TGTGCCAGCTCAAAGACAGGGGCGGTCACCGGGGAGCTGTTTTTT. Translating gives CASSKTGAVTGELFF. The complete variable domain, with remaining parts taken from reference TRBV18 and TRBJ2-2, reads NAGVMQNPRHLVRRRGQEARLRCSPMKGHSHVYWYRQLPEEGLKFMVYLQKENIIDESGMPKERFSAEFPKEGPSILRIQQVVRGDSAAYFCASSKTGAVTGELFFGEGSRLTVL.